One sample yielded the 10 T cell receptor beta chains listed below, sequenced in a study of cytomegalovirus exposure and HLA in healthy donors (dated by TCRdb to 2016 to 2017). The library was obtained by the immunoSEQ multiplex PCR assay. For the multiplex PCR, a mixture combining 60 forward primers for TCR Vbeta segments and 13 reverse primers for TCR Jbeta segments was used. Here the immuneACCESS table is served through TCRdb, limited to in-frame sequences with V and J called. Missing clones are a known gap in these copies; in checked studies unresolved V genes cover under half, and the rest lacks a known reason. The sample table records approximately 150,000 clones; roughly 85% of these occur just once. The ten largest clonotypes hold 3% to 3.5% of the sample. The source material was PBMCs. The origin of the receptors is a male donor in good health and CMV-seronegative.

The chain links TRBV28 to TRBJ2-1; a weak D match, TRBD1 (6 bases). The CDR3 length is 17 residues. The V and J ends lost 8 bases and 4 bases respectively, with 24 bases between them. Germline assignment: CDR1 MDHEN and CDR2 SYDVKM. CDR3 DNA sequence: TGTGCCAGCCACCACGAAAAGGGACGGACAGATTACAATGAGCAGTTCTTC. Residues: CASHHEKGRTDYNEQFF.

Here the CDR3 DNA reads TGCGCCAGCAGCTTGGTCGGTAGCGGGGGCACAGATACGCAGTATTTT. It translates to CASSLVGSGGTDTQYF. The chain links TRBV5-1 to TRBJ2-3; 8 nucleotides match TRBD2. The CDR3 length is 16 residues. Germline V gene data show CDR1 as SGHRS and CDR2 as YFSETQ. V lost 0 bases to trimming and J lost 1 base; unmatched junction nucleotides: 4.

This clone was seen just once. V usage is TRBV12-5 and J usage is TRBJ1-1, with TRBD1 as a possible D gene (6 bases). Trimming removed 7 bases at V and 4 bases at J, with 13 bases between. Germline CDR1 is LGHNT and CDR2 is FRNRAP. The CDR3 is made up of 13 amino acids. CDR3 sequence (DNA): TGTGCTAGTGAGTCCGAAGGGGGCACTGAAGCTTTCTTT. Translating it yields CASESEGGTEAFF. Full variable domain (rest looked up from reference TRBV12-5 and TRBJ1-1): DARVTQTPRHKVTEMGQEVTMRCQPILGHNTVFWYRQTMMQGLELLAYFRNRAPLDDSGMPKDRFSAEMPDATLATLKIQPSEPRDSAVYFCASESEGGTEAFFGQGTRLTVV.

This chain uses TRBV19 with TRBJ1-2; 7 bases map to TRBD1. There are 13 residues in the CDR3. Per germline, CDR1 LNHDA and CDR2 SQIVND (reference sequence). With 5 bases clipped from V and 8 bases from J, the junction kept 8 bases outside the gene matches. CDR3 loop: CASSDEGAGGYTF. The CDR3 region has the DNA TGTGCCAGTAGTGACGAGGGGGCAGGAGGCTACACCTTC.

This rearrangement joins TRBV27 to TRBJ1-2; possibly TRBD1 for D (5 bases). Trimming cost V 4 bases and J 4 bases, with 10 bases left between them. Germline V gives CDR1 MNHEY, CDR2 SMNVEV (reference sequence). This CDR3 comprises 13 residues. CDR3 in DNA: TGTGCCAGCAGTTATAAGGGGCTCTATGGCTACACCTTC. It codes for CASSYKGLYGYTF.

The gene calls are TRBV19 and TRBJ2-2; D gene unclear. The germline V gene encodes CDR1 LNHDA and CDR2 SQIVND (reference sequence). The length of the CDR3 is 15 residues. V was clipped by 6 bases and J by 0 bases, with 11 bases between them. The CDR3 loop reads CASRPAFTNTGELFF. CDR3 nucleotides: TGTGCCAGTAGACCAGCGTTTACGAACACCGGGGAGCTGTTTTTT.

As concerns this clone: Other DNA sequences in the sample encode the same CDR3. The J gene is TRBJ1-1, the V gene TRBV27, with TRBD1 matching over 7 bases. The V gene's germline CDR1 is MNHEY and CDR2 SMNVEV (reference sequence). The CDR3 length is 12 residues. The V gene end was trimmed by 5 bases and the J gene end by 5 bases; junction bases not matched to a gene: 2. CDR3 region: CASSPQGTEAFF. The CDR3 DNA reads as TGTGCCAGCAGTCCACAGGGGACTGAAGCTTTCTTT.

The rearrangement links TRBV5-4 to TRBJ2-5; 7 bases match TRBD1. J gave up 3 bases and V 5 bases, and 7 bases lay outside the gene matches. The CDR3 is 14 amino acids. Germline CDR1 SGHNT, CDR2 YYREEE (reference sequence). The CDR3 coding sequence is TGTGCCAGCAGGCCGGGACAGAACAAAGAGACCCAGTACTTC. Translated: CASRPGQNKETQYF.

The rearrangement links TRBV6-5 to TRBJ1-1; D possibly corresponds to TRBD1 (6 bases). In germline, CDR1 is MNHEY, CDR2 SVGAGI. Between the trimmed V and J ends, which lost 2 bases and 4 bases, there was a span of 14 bases. The CDR3 is 15 amino acids. CDR3 sequence (DNA): TGTGCCAGCAGTTACGCAGGGGCTAGGGGCACTGAAGCTTTCTTT. Translation: CASSYAGARGTEAFF.

V is TRBV21-1 and J is TRBJ1-5. TRBV21-1 is a pseudogene segment. The CDR3 runs 17 residues. DNA for the CDR3: TGTGCCAGCACCCCTCGGCCGGGGTTGGATTGCAATCAGCCCCAGCATTTT. Residues: CASTPRPGLDCNQPQHF.